The text below deals with one T cell receptor beta chain. This CDR3 is built from 16 residues. J gave up 10 bases and V 3 bases, and 13 bases lay outside the gene matches. CDR1 and CDR2 from the germline V gene are SGDLS and YYNGEE. This sample was taken from a study of T cell changes during pregnancy in multiple sclerosis. Clones were sequenced by immunoSEQ multiplex PCR, and TCRdb holds only the in-frame ones, with some missing. The sample records tens of thousands of clones, approximately 92% being singletons. This sequence originates from a female donor in good health, enrolled as a control in a pregnancy study. This sample comprised peripheral blood, obtained after pregnancy. The chain links TRBV9 to TRBJ2-1; TRBD2 aligns across 10 bases. The CDR3 region has the DNA TGTGCCAGCAGCGAGATCCCGGCTAGCGGGAGTGACGAGCAGTTCTTC. Its protein product is CASSEIPASGSDEQFF.